This T cell receptor beta chain was recovered during a study of cytomegalovirus exposure and HLA in healthy donors. Study at large: Sequencing of roughly 180 million T cells in an earlier analysis found around 100 million unique TCR beta sequences. Study-level findings and limits: Later analysis demonstrated an association between a missense DCLRE1C variant and TCR beta V- and J-gene trimming.

CDR1 is MDHEN, CDR2 SYDVKM, per germline. The CDR3 consists of 16 residues. With V trimmed by 6 bases and J by 7 bases, 14 bases remained unmatched. In the PCR, 60 Vbeta and 13 Jbeta primers were used. This table comes from immunoSEQ multiplex PCR, and its TCRdb copy is limited to in-frame clones, with some not included. The sample holds 120,000 to 150,000 clones, 60% to 80% seen once. Remarks on this clone: Its antigen is unidentified.

This TCR was sampled from a woman aged 40 to 49 in good health and CMV-seropositive. The chain carries TRBV28 and TRBJ2-7, with 11 nucleotides matching TRBD2. The sample taken for sequencing was PBMCs. The DNA for the CDR3 is TGTGCCAGCAGCCCCGGGCTAGCGGGGGGTTTGGGGGAGCAGTACTTC. Amino acids: CASSPGLAGGLGEQYF.